A selection of T cell receptor beta chains follows, all from one sample in a study of shared clonotypes between healthy human individuals. Sequencing was performed with immunoSEQ multiplex PCR; in TCRdb, only in-frame clones are kept and a portion is missing. The sample has more than 2,000,000 clones, 90% to 95% seen once; the top ten hold under 0.15%. The sequenced material came from naive CD4+ T cells sorted from blood. The receptors were sampled from a man younger than 35 in good health. CDR3s include the opening cysteine and the closing phenylalanine or tryptophan. The order of the fields is V gene, D gene, J gene, CDR3 length, clone size, CDR3 DNA, CDR3 protein. The D gene is left open where the match is weak. Size tells how often a clone was seen (once, few, many) or the class of an expanded clone, and some rows leave it out.

>TRBV28|NA|TRBJ2-1|14|NA
TGTGCCAGCAGCCCGGGATATTTTGGAGGTGAGCAGTTCTTC
CASSPGYFGGEQFF
>TRBV29-1|NA|TRBJ2-1|14|NA
TGCAGCGTTGTGGGACCCCCTGCTAACAATGAGCAGTTCTTC
CSVVGPPANNEQFF
>TRBV6-1|NA|TRBJ1-5|13|NA
TGTGCCAGCAGACCCCCTAGCAATCAGCCCCAGCATTTT
CASRPPSNQPQHF
>TRBV5-1|NA|TRBJ2-3|14|NA
TGCGCCAGCCGCCCGGAATTACTGGCAGATACGCAGTATTTT
CASRPELLADTQYF
>TRBV27|TRBD1|TRBJ1-2|17|NA
TGTGCCAGCAGTTTTAGGACAGGGGGCGCGAAGGGCTATGGCTACACCTTC
CASSFRTGGAKGYGYTF
>TRBV29-1|TRBD1|TRBJ1-2|13|NA
TGCAGCGTTTCCCGGACAGGGGACGTTGGCTACACCTTC
CSVSRTGDVGYTF
>TRBV4-1|NA|TRBJ2-2|15|NA
TGCGCCAGCAGCCAGAGCGGCGAGAACACCGGGGAGCTGTTTTTT
CASSQSGENTGELFF
>TRBV6-5|TRBD1|TRBJ2-7|15|NA
TGTGCCAGCAGTTATCAAGAGGGGGCATGGCGGGAGCAGTACTTC
CASSYQEGAWREQYF
>TRBV10-3|TRBD1|TRBJ2-2|15|once
TGTGCCATCAGTACCGGGACAGGGGGCACCGGGGAGCTGTTTTTT
CAISTGTGGTGELFF
>TRBV5-1|NA|TRBJ2-7|13|NA
TGCGCCAGCAGCTTGGAGGCAGGGTCCGAGCAGTACTTC
CASSLEAGSEQYF
>TRBV4-1|NA|TRBJ2-7|15|NA
TGCGCCAGCAGGCGAACGCAGACAGGGAGGTACGAGCAGTACTTC
CASRRTQTGRYEQYF
>TRBV27|NA|TRBJ2-1|14|NA
TGTGCCAGCAGTTTATCCGGACTACCAAATGAGCAGTTCTTC
CASSLSGLPNEQFF
>TRBV28|NA|TRBJ1-4|12|NA
TGTGCCAGCAGATCACGCCCCGAAAAACTGTTTTTT
CASRSRPEKLFF
>TRBV5-1|NA|TRBJ1-6|16|NA
TGCGCCAGCAGCTTGCGGCAGGGTTTTGGAAATTCACCCCTCCACTTT
CASSLRQGFGNSPLHF
>TRBV9|NA|TRBJ1-2|14|NA
TGTGCCAGCAGCCCGCGACAGGACTACTATGGCTACACCTTC
CASSPRQDYYGYTF
>TRBV11-2|NA|TRBJ1-1|16|NA
TGTGCCAGCAGCTTGGATTACTCAGACAGCGGCACTGAAGCTTTCTTT
CASSLDYSDSGTEAFF
>TRBV2|TRBD1|TRBJ1-3|14|NA
TGTGCCAGCAGACCGACAGGGCTCGGAAACACCATATATTTT
CASRPTGLGNTIYF
>TRBV29-1|NA|TRBJ2-7|11|once
TGCAGCGTATCGACGGCGTACGAGCAGTACTTC
CSVSTAYEQYF
>TRBV30|NA|TRBJ2-5|13|NA
TGTGCCTGGGGACCCAGGTCCAGAGAGACCCAGTACTTC
CAWGPRSRETQYF
>TRBV6-6|NA|TRBJ1-2|15|NA
TGTGCCACCTCTATTGGACGCCGAACAAACTATGGCTACACCTTC
CATSIGRRTNYGYTF
>TRBV21-1|NA|TRBJ2-7|15|once
TGTGCCAGCAGCAATGGCGCAGGGTTCTCCTACGAGCAGTACTTC
CASSNGAGFSYEQYF
>TRBV11-3|NA|TRBJ2-2|15|NA
TGTGCCAGCAGCTTGGGGCAGGGCGCCACCGGGGAGCTGTTTTTT
CASSLGQGATGELFF
>TRBV6-6|TRBD1|TRBJ1-5|15|once
TGTGCCAGCAGTCAAGGGACAGTTAGCAATCAGCCCCAGCATTTT
CASSQGTVSNQPQHF
>TRBV29-1|TRBD2|TRBJ2-3|14|NA
TGCAGCGTCGGACTAGCGGTTAGCACAGATACGCAGTATTTT
CSVGLAVSTDTQYF
>TRBV29-1|NA|TRBJ1-2|16|NA
TGCAGCGTTGAAGGAAAGACAGGACCAGCTAACTATGGCTACACCTTC
CSVEGKTGPANYGYTF
>TRBV27|NA|TRBJ2-7|14|NA
TGTGCCAGCAGTCGTACCCCAACGGCCTACGAGCAGTACTTC
CASSRTPTAYEQYF
>TRBV10-3|TRBD2|TRBJ2-2|20|NA
TGTGCCATCAGTGATCCGGTTACCGGGACTAGCGGGAGGAAGGCCGGGGAGCTGTTTTTT
CAISDPVTGTSGRKAGELFF
>TRBV9|NA|TRBJ2-3|17|NA
TGTGCCAGCAGCGCCCTTACGCGGCCTTCTAGCACAGATACGCAGTATTTT
CASSALTRPSSTDTQYF
>TRBV5-1|NA|TRBJ1-4|15|NA
TGCGCCAGCAGCTTGGCTTCAGGGACTAATGAAAAACTGTTTTTT
CASSLASGTNEKLFF
>TRBV6-5|NA|TRBJ2-2|12|few
TGTGCCAGCAATAGGGGGTCCGGGGAGCTGTTTTTT
CASNRGSGELFF